Below are 27 T cell receptor beta chains sequenced from a single sample in a study of cytomegalovirus exposure and HLA in healthy donors (dated by TCRdb to the late 2010s). Libraries were built with the immunoSEQ multiplex PCR assay. For the multiplex PCR, a mixture combining 60 forward primers for TCR Vbeta segments and 13 reverse primers for TCR Jbeta segments was used. The table was pulled from immuneACCESS by TCRdb, which kept in-frame rearrangements only. Such tables lose some clones; where checked, under half of the loss comes from unresolved V genes, and the rest has no known cause. The sample includes around 190,000 clones, with about 81% observed a single time. The leading ten clones occupy approximately 4.6% of the sample. The sequenced material came from PBMCs. These receptors all stem from a man aged 25 to 45 in good health and CMV-seropositive.

This clone occurred once. The gene calls are TRBV5-1 and TRBJ2-5, with 9 bases matching TRBD1. The germline V gene has CDR1 SGHRS and CDR2 YFSETQ. V shed 5 bases, J shed 0 bases, and the junction held 5 bases outside the gene matches. There are 15 residues in the CDR3. CDR3 residues: CASSWRDRDQETQYF. The CDR3 region has the DNA TGCGCCAGCAGTTGGCGGGACAGGGACCAAGAGACCCAGTACTTC.

The chain couples TRBV9 to TRBJ2-5, with TRBD2 identical over 9 bases. CDR1 and CDR2 (germline): SGDLS, YYNGEE. The CDR3 runs to 15 residues. V lost 0 bases to trimming and J lost 5 bases; unmatched junction nucleotides: 5. The CDR3 loop reads CASSVGAGGPETQYF. The DNA for the CDR3 is TGTGCCAGCAGCGTAGGGGCGGGAGGGCCGGAGACCCAGTACTTC.

The V and J genes are TRBV6-5 and TRBJ2-7; 9 bases line up with TRBD2. CDR1 and CDR2 from the germline V gene are MNHEY and SVGAGI. CDR3 length: 14 residues. The V segment lost 6 bases and the J segment 3 bases; nucleotides outside the gene matches: 6. Here the CDR3 reads CASSPGLANYEQYF. As DNA, the CDR3 is TGTGCCAGCAGCCCGGGACTAGCTAACTACGAGCAGTACTTC.

Of note for this clone: The sample contains more than one DNA sequence encoding this CDR3. The chain uses TRBV7-2 and TRBJ1-1; D not resolved. Germline loops: CDR1 SGHTA, CDR2 FQGNSA. This CDR3 comprises 14 residues. V was pared by 1 base and J by 2 bases, with 8 bases between. The CDR3 loop is CASSLGRGNTEAFF. CDR3 nucleotides: TGTGCCAGCAGCTTAGGGCGGGGAAACACTGAAGCTTTCTTT.

The V gene is TRBV13, the J gene TRBJ2-7, with 8 bases aligning to TRBD1. V gave up 4 bases and J gave up 6 bases; unmatched junction bases: 11. Germline lookup yields CDR1 PRHDT and CDR2 FYEKMQ (reference sequence). CDR3 length equals 15 residues. The DNA of the CDR3 is TGTGCCAGCAGCTACGGACAGGGAAGGGGTCTCGAGCAGTACTTC. Its translation is CASSYGQGRGLEQYF.

This clone was found a few times. The rearrangement joins TRBV2 to TRBJ2-7; 9 bases match TRBD2. V shed 1 base, J shed 2 bases, and the junction held 3 bases outside the gene matches. Per germline, CDR1 SNHLY and CDR2 FYNNEI. The CDR3 has 15 amino acids. The CDR3 here is CASSEEREVTYEQYF. CDR3 DNA: TGTGCCAGCAGTGAAGAGCGGGAGGTCACCTACGAGCAGTACTTC.

V usage is TRBV2 and J usage is TRBJ1-1; D unresolved. Germline V lookup: CDR1 SNHLY, CDR2 FYNNEI. Trimming took off 11 bases at V and 0 bases at J, with 10 bases between the two ends. The CDR3 spans 12 residues. The CDR3 loop reads CACTVLNTEAFF. The CDR3 region has the DNA TGTGCCTGTACAGTTTTGAACACTGAAGCTTTCTTT.

The CDR3 loop is CASSRGNNEQFF. CDR3 sequence (DNA): TGTGCCAGCAGCCGGGGGAATAATGAGCAGTTCTTC. The rearrangement uses TRBV11-3 and TRBJ2-1; tentative D call: TRBD2 (6 bases). Per germline, CDR1 SGHNT and CDR2 YENEEA. Trimming removed 5 bases at V and 7 bases at J, with 9 bases between. The CDR3 totals 12 residues. Variable domain in full (rest from reference TRBV11-3 and TRBJ2-1): EAGVVQSPRYKIIEKKQPVAFWCNPISGHNTLYWYLQNLGQGPELLIRYENEEAVDDSQLPKDRFSAERLKGVDSTLKIQPAELGDSAVYLCASSRGNNEQFFGPGTRLTVL.

V and J are TRBV2 and TRBJ1-1; D is perhaps TRBD1 (5 bases). Trimming cost V 4 bases and J 4 bases, with 13 bases left between them. Germline-derived CDR1 and CDR2 are SNHLY and FYNNEI. This CDR3 is built from 14 residues. The CDR3 spells CASSVGGRGTEAFF. The CDR3 DNA reads TGTGCCAGCAGTGTGGGGGGTAGGGGCACTGAAGCTTTCTTT. Drawing the rest from reference TRBV2 and TRBJ1-1, the complete variable domain is EPEVTQTPSHQVTQMGQEVILRCVPISNHLYFYWYRQILGQKVEFLVSFYNNEISEKSEIFDDQFSVERPDGSNFTLKIRSTKLEDSAMYFCASSVGGRGTEAFFGQGTRLTVV.

The chain has TRBV6-1 and TRBJ2-2; 13 bases match TRBD2. V was clipped by 1 base and J by 4 bases; unmatched bases: 3. CDR1 is MNHNS, CDR2 SASEGT, per germline. The CDR3 covers 17 residues. CDR3 bases: TGTGCCAGCAGTGAAGGGACTAGCGGGAGTGGCACCGGGGAGCTGTTTTTT. Translating gives CASSEGTSGSGTGELFF.

This clone was picked up a small number of times. The V call is TRBV4-3, the J call TRBJ2-7, with 7 bases matching TRBD2. Trimming removed 0 bases from V and 5 bases from J; junction bases left unmatched: 13. Germline V gene lookup returns CDR1 LGHNA and CDR2 YSLEER. The CDR3 totals 17 residues. The CDR3 DNA sequence: TGCGCCAGCAGCCAAGAAACCTGGGAGGGGAGGGTTAACGAGCAGTACTTC. Encoded protein: CASSQETWEGRVNEQYF.

This chain connects TRBV9 to TRBJ2-6; TRBD2 might be the D (7 bases). Germline V lookup: CDR1 SGDLS, CDR2 YYNGEE. The CDR3 is 17 residues long. V gave up 1 base and J gave up 0 bases, with 11 bases separating them. The DNA for the CDR3 is TGTGCCAGCAGCGTACAGGGGAGGGGCTCTGGGGCCAACGTCCTGACTTTC. Translated: CASSVQGRGSGANVLTF. Based on the CDR3 plus reference TRBV9 and TRBJ2-6, the full variable domain is DSGVTQTPKHLITATGQRVTLRCSPRSGDLSVYWYQQSLDQGLQFLIQYYNGEERAKGNILERFSAQQFPDLHSELNLSSLELGDSALYFCASSVQGRGSGANVLTFGAGSRLTVL.

V and J are TRBV5-4 and TRBJ2-5, with 7 bases matching TRBD2. The tail of the sequence fits TRBJ2-7 better, so the J call may be wrong. The CDR3 loop spans 16 amino acids. Germline assignment: CDR1 SGHNT and CDR2 YYREEE (reference sequence). The CDR3 region is CASSSGSGTISYEQYF. CDR3 DNA sequence: TGTGCCAGCAGCTCGGGGTCGGGGACTATCTCCTACGAGCAGTACTTC.

This clone was observed a few times. The V call is TRBV19, the J call TRBJ2-1, with 13 bases identical to TRBD2. With V trimmed by 5 bases and J by 5 bases, 3 bases remained unmatched. CDR1 LNHDA and CDR2 SQIVND come from the germline V gene (reference sequence). The CDR3 has 15 amino acids. Written as DNA, the CDR3 is TGTGCCAGTAGTTCCGGGACTAGCGGGAACAATGAGCAGTTCTTC. Its protein product is CASSSGTSGNNEQFF.

The rearrangement uses TRBV5-1 and TRBJ2-7; 8 bases line up with TRBD1. This CDR3 is 14 amino acids long. Trimming cost V 4 bases and J 5 bases; bases outside gene matches: 8. Looked up from germline, CDR1 is SGHRS and CDR2 is YFSETQ. The CDR3 region has the DNA TGCGCCAGCAGCACGACAGGGGCGAGGAACGAGCAGTACTTC. This codes for CASSTTGARNEQYF.

This chain joins TRBV5-1 and TRBJ1-6; tentative D call: TRBD1 (5 bases). Germline assignment: CDR1 SGHRS and CDR2 YFSETQ. The length of the CDR3 is 14 residues. The germline V and J ends were trimmed by 0 bases and 7 bases, with 8 bases remaining between them. DNA of the CDR3: TGCGCCAGCAGCTTGGGACAGAGGAATTCACCCCTCCACTTT. Amino acids: CASSLGQRNSPLHF.

CDR3 amino acids: CASSDTGVQPQHF. CDR3 nucleotide sequence: TGTGCCAGCAGCGATACAGGGGTTCAGCCCCAGCATTTT. This chain connects TRBV25-1 to TRBJ1-5; 7 bases fit TRBD1. The CDR3 consists of 13 residues. The germline gives CDR1 MGHDK, CDR2 SYGVNS. V trimming: 6 bases; J trimming: 6 bases; junction bases outside the gene matches: 5.

CDR3 coding DNA: TGTGCCAGCAGTGAAGGGGTACGGGTAAACTATGGCTACACCTTC. Protein product: CASSEGVRVNYGYTF. This chain uses TRBV2 with TRBJ1-2; no firm D call. V was pared by 1 base and J by 2 bases, with 11 bases between. Germline-derived CDR1 and CDR2 are SNHLY and FYNNEI. There are 15 residues in the CDR3.

This chain joins TRBV20-1 and TRBJ2-7; D remains ambiguous. The CDR3 is 11 amino acids. Between the trimmed V and J ends, which lost 0 bases and 6 bases, there was a span of 6 bases. CDR1 DFQATT and CDR2 SNEGSKA come from the germline V gene (reference sequence). Here the CDR3 reads CSAREEFEQYF. CDR3 sequence (DNA): TGCAGTGCTAGAGAGGAGTTCGAGCAGTACTTC.

V gene TRBV7-9 combines with J gene TRBJ2-1; D is ambiguous. V was cut by 1 base and J by 3 bases, with 7 bases left in between. The CDR3 loop spans 14 amino acids. The germline V gene encodes CDR1 SEHNR and CDR2 FQNEAQ (reference sequence). CDR3 coding DNA: TGTGCCAGCAGCTTAGTAGACTTCTACAATGAGCAGTTCTTC. Translating gives CASSLVDFYNEQFF.

This clone was counted between two and nine times. This chain joins TRBV7-9 and TRBJ2-6; the D gene is possibly TRBD2 (6 bases). Germline CDR1 is SEHNR and CDR2 is FQNEAQ (reference sequence). The CDR3 covers 16 residues. V lost 4 bases, J lost 0 bases, and 10 bases lay in between. The CDR3 is CASSYRGGSGANVLTF. CDR3 in DNA: TGTGCCAGCAGCTATCGGGGAGGCTCTGGGGCCAACGTCCTGACTTTC.

The chain uses TRBV6-1 and TRBJ2-3; 11 nucleotides match TRBD2. The CDR3 spans 15 residues. After removal of 5 bases from V and 4 bases from J, the junction contained 5 bases not matched to a gene. The germline gives CDR1 MNHNS, CDR2 SASEGT. CDR3 nucleotides: TGTGCCAGCAGTTTTACGGGACTAGCGGCAGATACGCAGTATTTT. Its translation: CASSFTGLAADTQYF.

This sequence joins TRBV5-8 and TRBJ1-3; the D is unclear. V dropped 4 bases and J dropped 8 bases, with 19 bases sitting between them. Germline CDR1 and CDR2: SGHTS and YDEGEE. The CDR3 is made up of 15 amino acids. The CDR3 spells CASSKHVRLGDTIYF. In DNA form, the CDR3 reads TGTGCCAGCAGCAAACACGTTCGGTTGGGAGACACCATATATTTT.

This chain links TRBV7-2 with TRBJ2-5; weak D call: TRBD1 (6 bases). CDR1 SGHTA and CDR2 FQGNSA come from the germline V gene. This CDR3 is 13 amino acids long. Trimming shortened V by 3 bases and J by 5 bases, and 10 bases separated the two germline ends. The CDR3 is CASSLPGAETQYF. CDR3 sequence (DNA): TGTGCCAGCAGCTTGCCAGGGGCGGAGACCCAGTACTTC.

The V gene is TRBV4-2, the J gene TRBJ1-2; unclear D gene. This CDR3 is 14 amino acids long. Germline V gives CDR1 LGHNA, CDR2 YNFKEQ. V lost 2 bases, J lost 4 bases, and 11 bases lay in between. The CDR3 protein is CASSQPDSPYGYTF. CDR3 nucleotides: TGTGCCAGCAGCCAACCGGACTCGCCCTATGGCTACACCTTC.

The chain links TRBV30 to TRBJ2-7; D is possibly TRBD1 (5 bases). CDR1 GTSNPN and CDR2 SVGIG come from the germline V gene (reference sequence). V was pared by 3 bases and J by 4 bases, with 10 bases between. CDR3 length: 12 residues. The CDR3 is CAWSETAYEQYF. DNA for the CDR3: TGTGCCTGGAGCGAGACAGCATACGAGCAGTACTTC. The whole variable domain, remainder taken from reference TRBV30 and TRBJ2-7, is SQTIHQWPATLVQPVGSPLSLECTVEGTSNPNLYWYRQAAGRGLQLLFYSVGIGQISSEVPQNLSASRPQDRQFILSSKKLLLSDSGFYLCAWSETAYEQYFGPGTRLTVT.

This clone was detected only a few times. V usage is TRBV27 and J usage is TRBJ1-2, with 8 bases aligning to TRBD1. This CDR3 is 14 amino acids long. J lost 8 bases, V lost 3 bases, and 8 bases had no gene match. Germline V gene lookup returns CDR1 MNHEY and CDR2 SMNVEV (reference sequence). The CDR3 coding sequence is TGTGCCAGCAGTTTCAACAGGGGGACATCGGGCTACACCTTC. This translates into CASSFNRGTSGYTF.